This T cell receptor beta chain was captured in a study of blood T cells in healthy people across ages. A sample-barcoded 5' primer and a J-beta primer mix were used in a second PCR of roughly 7 to 11 cycles. TCRdb used MiXCR to reprocess the 5' RACE reads, holding one entry per CDR3 protein. Seen here are hundreds of thousands of distinct CDR3 sequences, 55% to 70% observed once, and the top ten hold roughly 20%. V lost 2 bases, J lost 2 bases, and 17 bases lay in between. The CDR3 spans 16 residues. CDR1 and CDR2 (germline): SQVTM, ANQGSEA. Peripheral blood from each donor was collected in a volume of about 9.9 milliliters. Isolation recovered at least 6.5 million PBMCs from every sample. The study, taken as a whole, reports: Both naive CD4+ cell counts and diversity were greater in long-lived donors than in aged donors. Researchers deemed the diversity estimates from one million T cells underestimates.

As concerns this clonotype: The target antigen is unknown.

The sequenced material came from blood. V and J are TRBV29-1 and TRBJ2-3; D possibly corresponds to TRBD2 (5 bases). This TCR was sampled from a man aged 25 to 45 in good health. The CDR3 coding sequence is TGCAGCGTTGAATTCCGGCTAGCTCAACACACAGATACGCAGTATTTT. Its protein product is CSVEFRLAQHTDTQYF.